This record looks at one TCR beta chain sequence and its context. The sample belongs to a study of blood T cell repertoires in COVID-19. On the study more broadly: Acute-phase and convalescent COVID-19 samples originated in the United States, Italy and Spain. PBMCs, B-cell-depleted T cells, or T cells provided the cDNA or gDNA that made up the material.

Germline V gives CDR1 LNHDA, CDR2 SQIVND (reference sequence). This CDR3 comprises 13 residues. The J segment lost 7 bases and the V segment lost 7 bases, leaving 4 bases of the junction unmatched. TCRdb's table, derived via immunoSEQ multiplex PCR, lists solely in-frame clones and lacks some. This sample carries over 100,000 clones, around four fifths of them seen once, and the ten largest clones take around 4.8%. The source material was peripheral blood. V and J are TRBV19 and TRBJ1-6; 7 bases are a match to TRBD1. The receptor's source is a man aged 55 to 70 with acute or convalescent COVID-19. The CDR3 sequence: CASKQGSNSPLHF. In DNA form, the CDR3 reads TGTGCCAGTAAACAGGGGTCGAATTCACCCCTCCACTTT.